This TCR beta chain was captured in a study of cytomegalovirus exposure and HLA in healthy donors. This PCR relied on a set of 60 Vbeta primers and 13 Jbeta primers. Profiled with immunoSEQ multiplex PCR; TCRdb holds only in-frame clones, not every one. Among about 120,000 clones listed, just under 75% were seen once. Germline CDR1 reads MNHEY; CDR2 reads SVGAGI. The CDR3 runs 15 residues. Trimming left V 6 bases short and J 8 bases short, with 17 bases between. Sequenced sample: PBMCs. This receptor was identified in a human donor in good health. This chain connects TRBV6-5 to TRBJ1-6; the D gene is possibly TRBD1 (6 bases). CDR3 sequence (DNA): TGTGCCAGCAGCCCAGCGGACAGAGCCTATTCACCCCTCCACTTT. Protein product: CASSPADRAYSPLHF.